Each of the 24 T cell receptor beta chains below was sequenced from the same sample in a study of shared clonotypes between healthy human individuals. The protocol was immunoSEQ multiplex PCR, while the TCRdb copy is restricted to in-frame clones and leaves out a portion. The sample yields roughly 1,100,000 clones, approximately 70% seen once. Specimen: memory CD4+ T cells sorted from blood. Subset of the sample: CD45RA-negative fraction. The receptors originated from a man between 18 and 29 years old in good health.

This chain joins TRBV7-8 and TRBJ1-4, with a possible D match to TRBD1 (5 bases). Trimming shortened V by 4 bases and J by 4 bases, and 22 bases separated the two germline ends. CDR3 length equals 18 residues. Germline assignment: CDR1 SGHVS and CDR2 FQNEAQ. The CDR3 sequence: CASSWGTALKQFNEKLFF. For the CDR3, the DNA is TGTGCCAGCAGCTGGGGGACGGCGCTCAAACAATTTAATGAAAAACTGTTTTTT.

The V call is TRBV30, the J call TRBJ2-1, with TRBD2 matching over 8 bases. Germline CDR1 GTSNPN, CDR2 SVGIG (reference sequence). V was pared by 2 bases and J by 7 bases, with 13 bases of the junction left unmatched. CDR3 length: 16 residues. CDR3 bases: TGTGCCTGGAGTCGGGGACTAGGGGTCGGGGGAAATGAGCAGTTCTTC. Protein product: CAWSRGLGVGGNEQFF.

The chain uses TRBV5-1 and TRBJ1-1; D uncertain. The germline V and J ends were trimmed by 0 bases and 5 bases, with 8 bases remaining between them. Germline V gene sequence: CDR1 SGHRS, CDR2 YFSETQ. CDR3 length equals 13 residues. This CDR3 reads CASSLGPETEAFF. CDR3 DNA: TGCGCCAGCAGCTTGGGACCGGAGACTGAAGCTTTCTTT. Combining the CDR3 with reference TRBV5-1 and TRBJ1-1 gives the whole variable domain KAGVTQTPRYLIKTRGQQVTLSCSPISGHRSVSWYQQTPGQGLQFLFEYFSETQRNKGNFPGRFSGRQFSNSRSEMNVSTLELGDSALYLCASSLGPETEAFFGQGTRLTVV.

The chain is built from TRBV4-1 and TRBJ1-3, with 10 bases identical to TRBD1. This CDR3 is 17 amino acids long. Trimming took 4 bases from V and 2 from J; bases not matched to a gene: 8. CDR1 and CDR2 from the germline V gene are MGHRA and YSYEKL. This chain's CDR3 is CASSPGQGKRAGNTIYF. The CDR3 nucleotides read TGCGCCAGCAGCCCGGGACAGGGGAAGAGGGCTGGAAACACCATATATTTT.

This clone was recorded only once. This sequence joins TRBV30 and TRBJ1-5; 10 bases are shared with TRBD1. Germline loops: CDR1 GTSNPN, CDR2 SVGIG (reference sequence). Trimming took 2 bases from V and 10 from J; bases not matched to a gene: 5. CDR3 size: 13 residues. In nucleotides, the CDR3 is TGTGCCTGGAGTTTAGGACAGGGGGACCCCCAGCATTTT. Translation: CAWSLGQGDPQHF.

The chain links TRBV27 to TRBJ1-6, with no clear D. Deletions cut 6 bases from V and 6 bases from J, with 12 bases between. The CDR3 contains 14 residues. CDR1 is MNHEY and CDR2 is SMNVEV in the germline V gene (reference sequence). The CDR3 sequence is CASSMGTFNSPLHF. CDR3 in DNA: TGTGCCAGCAGCATGGGAACCTTTAATTCACCCCTCCACTTT.

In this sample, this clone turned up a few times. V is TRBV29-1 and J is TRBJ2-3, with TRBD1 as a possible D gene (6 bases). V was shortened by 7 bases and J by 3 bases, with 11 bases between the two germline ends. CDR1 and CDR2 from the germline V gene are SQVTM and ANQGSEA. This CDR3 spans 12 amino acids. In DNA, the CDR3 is TGCAGCGCGGGGACAATAACAGATACGCAGTATTTT. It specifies CSAGTITDTQYF.

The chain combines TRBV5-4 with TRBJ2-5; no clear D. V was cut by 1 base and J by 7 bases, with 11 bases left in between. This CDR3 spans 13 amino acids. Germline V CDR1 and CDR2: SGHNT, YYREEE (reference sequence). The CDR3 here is CASSLTYSGTQYF. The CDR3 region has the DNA TGTGCCAGCAGCTTGACGTACTCCGGGACCCAGTACTTC.

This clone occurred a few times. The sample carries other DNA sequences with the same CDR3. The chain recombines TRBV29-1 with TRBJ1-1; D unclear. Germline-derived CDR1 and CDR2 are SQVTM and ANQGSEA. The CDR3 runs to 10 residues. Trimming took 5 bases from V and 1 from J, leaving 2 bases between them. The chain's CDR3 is CSVKNTEAFF. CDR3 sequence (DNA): TGCAGCGTTAAGAACACTGAAGCTTTCTTT.

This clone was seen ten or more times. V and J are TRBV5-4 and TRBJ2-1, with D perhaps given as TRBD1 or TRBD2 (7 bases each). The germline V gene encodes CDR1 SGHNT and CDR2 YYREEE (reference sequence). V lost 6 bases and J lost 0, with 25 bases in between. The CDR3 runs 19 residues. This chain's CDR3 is CASKTGQPGGGASYNEQFF. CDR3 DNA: TGTGCCAGCAAAACGGGACAGCCTGGGGGGGGTGCCTCCTACAATGAGCAGTTCTTC.

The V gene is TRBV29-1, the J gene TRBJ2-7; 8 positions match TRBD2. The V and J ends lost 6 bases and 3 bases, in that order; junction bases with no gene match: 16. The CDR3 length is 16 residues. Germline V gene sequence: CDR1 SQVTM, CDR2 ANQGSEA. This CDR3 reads CSVATGSSGRLYEQYF. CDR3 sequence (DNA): TGCAGCGTGGCTACCGGGTCCAGCGGGAGACTCTACGAGCAGTACTTC.

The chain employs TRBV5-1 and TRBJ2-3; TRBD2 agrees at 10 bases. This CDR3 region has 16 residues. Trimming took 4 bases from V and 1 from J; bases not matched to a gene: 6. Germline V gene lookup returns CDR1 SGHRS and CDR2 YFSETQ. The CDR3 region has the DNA TGCGCCAGCAGCCCAGGAGGACTAGCGGGCACAGATACGCAGTATTTT. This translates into CASSPGGLAGTDTQYF.

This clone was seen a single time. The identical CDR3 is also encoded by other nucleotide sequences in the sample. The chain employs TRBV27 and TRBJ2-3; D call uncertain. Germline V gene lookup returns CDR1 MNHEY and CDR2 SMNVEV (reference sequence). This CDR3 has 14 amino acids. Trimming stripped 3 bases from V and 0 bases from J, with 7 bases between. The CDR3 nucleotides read TGTGCCAGCAGTTTGGGTCTGAGCACAGATACGCAGTATTTT. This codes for CASSLGLSTDTQYF.

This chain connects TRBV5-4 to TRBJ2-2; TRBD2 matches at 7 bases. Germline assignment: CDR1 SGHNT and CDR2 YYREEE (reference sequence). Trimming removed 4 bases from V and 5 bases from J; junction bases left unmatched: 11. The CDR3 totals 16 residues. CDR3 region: CASSQDSSGVTGELFF. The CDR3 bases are TGTGCCAGCAGCCAAGACTCTAGCGGTGTTACCGGGGAGCTGTTTTTT.

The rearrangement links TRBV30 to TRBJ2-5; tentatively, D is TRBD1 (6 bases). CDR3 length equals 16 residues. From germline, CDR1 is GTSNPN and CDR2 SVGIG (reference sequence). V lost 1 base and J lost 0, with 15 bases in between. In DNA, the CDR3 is TGTGCCTGGAGTGGGGGACAAGGGCGGTACCAAGAGACCCAGTACTTC. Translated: CAWSGGQGRYQETQYF.

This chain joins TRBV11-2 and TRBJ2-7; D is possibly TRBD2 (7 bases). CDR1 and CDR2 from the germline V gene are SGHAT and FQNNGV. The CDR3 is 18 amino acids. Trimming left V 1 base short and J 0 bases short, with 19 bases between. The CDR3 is CASSLGGSTGGFSYEQYF. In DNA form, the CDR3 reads TGTGCCAGCAGCTTAGGCGGGTCTACGGGGGGCTTCTCCTACGAGCAGTACTTC. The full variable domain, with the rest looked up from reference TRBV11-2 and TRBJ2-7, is EAGVAQSPRYKIIEKRQSVAFWCNPISGHATLYWYQQILGQGPKLLIQFQNNGVVDDSQLPKDRFSAERLKGVDSTLKIQPAKLEDSAVYLCASSLGGSTGGFSYEQYFGPGTRLTVT.

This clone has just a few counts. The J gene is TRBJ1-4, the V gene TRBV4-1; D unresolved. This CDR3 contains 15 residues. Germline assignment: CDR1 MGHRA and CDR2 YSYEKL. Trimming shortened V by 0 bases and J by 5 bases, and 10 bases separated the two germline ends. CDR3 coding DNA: TGCGCCAGCAGCCAAGATGCAGTCCCCAATGAAAAACTGTTTTTT. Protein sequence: CASSQDAVPNEKLFF.

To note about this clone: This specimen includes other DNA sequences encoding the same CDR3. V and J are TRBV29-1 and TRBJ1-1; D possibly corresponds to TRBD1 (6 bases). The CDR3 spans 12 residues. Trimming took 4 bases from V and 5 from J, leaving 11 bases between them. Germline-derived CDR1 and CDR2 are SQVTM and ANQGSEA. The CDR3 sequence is CSVGRGGTEAFF. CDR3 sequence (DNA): TGCAGCGTTGGTAGAGGGGGAACTGAAGCTTTCTTT.

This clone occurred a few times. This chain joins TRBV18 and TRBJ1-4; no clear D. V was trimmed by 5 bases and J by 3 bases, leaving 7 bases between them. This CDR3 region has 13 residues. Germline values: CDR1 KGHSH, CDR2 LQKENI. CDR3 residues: CASSVGSNEKLFF. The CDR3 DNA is TGTGCCAGCTCAGTGGGATCTAATGAAAAACTGTTTTTT.

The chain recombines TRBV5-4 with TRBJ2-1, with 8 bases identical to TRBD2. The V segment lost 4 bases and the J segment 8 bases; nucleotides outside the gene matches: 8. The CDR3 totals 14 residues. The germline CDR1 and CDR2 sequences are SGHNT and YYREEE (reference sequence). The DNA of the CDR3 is TGTGCCAGCAGCGTGTCAAGCGGGAGATATGAGCAGTTCTTC. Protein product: CASSVSSGRYEQFF.

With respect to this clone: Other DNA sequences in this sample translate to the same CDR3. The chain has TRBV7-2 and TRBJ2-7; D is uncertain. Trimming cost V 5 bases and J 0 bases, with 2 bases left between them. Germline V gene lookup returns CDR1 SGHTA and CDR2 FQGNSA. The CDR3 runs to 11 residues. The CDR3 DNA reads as TGTGCCAGCAGCCCCTCCTACGAGCAGTACTTC. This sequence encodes CASSPSYEQYF.

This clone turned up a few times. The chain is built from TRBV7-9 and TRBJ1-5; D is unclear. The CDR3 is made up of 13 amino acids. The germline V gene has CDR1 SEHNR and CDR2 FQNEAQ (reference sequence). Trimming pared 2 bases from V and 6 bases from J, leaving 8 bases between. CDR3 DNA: TGTGCCAGCAGCTTACCGGGCGGTCAGCCCCAGCATTTT. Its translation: CASSLPGGQPQHF.

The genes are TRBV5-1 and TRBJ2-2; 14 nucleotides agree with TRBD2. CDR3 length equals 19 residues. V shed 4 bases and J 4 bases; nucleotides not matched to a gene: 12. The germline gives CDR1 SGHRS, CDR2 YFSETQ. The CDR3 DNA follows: TGCGCCAGCAGCCGGGGGACTAGCGGGAGCGTTTCGTCCACCGGGGAGCTGTTTTTT. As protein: CASSRGTSGSVSSTGELFF. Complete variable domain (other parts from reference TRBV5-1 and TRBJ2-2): KAGVTQTPRYLIKTRGQQVTLSCSPISGHRSVSWYQQTPGQGLQFLFEYFSETQRNKGNFPGRFSGRQFSNSRSEMNVSTLELGDSALYLCASSRGTSGSVSSTGELFFGEGSRLTVL.

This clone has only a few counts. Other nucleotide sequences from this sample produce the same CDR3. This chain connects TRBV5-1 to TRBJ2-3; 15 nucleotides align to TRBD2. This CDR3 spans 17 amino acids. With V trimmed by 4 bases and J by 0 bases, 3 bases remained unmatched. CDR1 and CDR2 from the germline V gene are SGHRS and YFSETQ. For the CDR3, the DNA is TGCGCCAGCAGCCCGGGACTAGCGGGAGGTAGCACAGATACGCAGTATTTT. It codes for CASSPGLAGGSTDTQYF.